This T cell receptor (beta chain) was identified during a study of CD8+ T cells in alopecia areata. As to this clone: The antigen remains undetermined. Other nucleotide sequences in the sample specify the same CDR3.

Germline V CDR1 and CDR2: SGHRS, YFSETQ. Between the trimmed V and J ends, which lost 2 bases and 0 bases, there was a span of 7 bases. The length of the CDR3 is 14 residues. Notes on the study in general: Scalp and blood retained many expanded lesional clones during tofacitinib.

Sequencing templates came from extracted RNA that was reverse transcribed into cDNA. TCRdb's copy holds only in-frame clones and misses some; the assay was immunoSEQ multiplex PCR. This table has about 200,000 clones, over 60% appearing once. Specified treatment: oral pan-JAK inhibitor, 5-10 mg twice daily. Peripheral blood, together with lesional scalp punch biopsies, was collected from alopecia areata patients. J is TRBJ2-3 and V is TRBV5-1; D unresolved. The TCR was taken from a human donor with alopecia areata. Sequencing was performed on CD4+ T cells sorted from blood, taken at week 4, from a patient treated with tofacitinib. The CDR3 region has the DNA TGCGCCAGCAGCTTAGCCGGGAGCACAGATACGCAGTATTTT. Translated, it gives CASSLAGSTDTQYF.